The sequence of this TCR beta chain was determined in a study of blood T cell repertoires in COVID-19. Across the whole study: Specimens from acute and convalescent COVID-19 originated in the United States, Italy and Spain.

Data came from immunoSEQ multiplex PCR; TCRdb stores just in-frame clones and leaves some out. The profile shows some 200,000 clones, 87% of them singletons. This CDR3 is built from 13 residues. Germline CDR1 reads SGHNT; CDR2 reads YENEEA. The germline V and J ends were trimmed by 1 base and 10 bases, with 13 bases remaining between them. Residents of under 25 US areas, aged roughly 18 to 95 years, made up the participants. The TCR comes from a woman aged 30 to 39 who had recovered from COVID-19. The sequenced material came from PBMCs or T cells enriched from blood (not recorded which). The chain is built from TRBV11-3 and TRBJ1-1, with D unclear. CDR3 in DNA: TGTGCCAGCAGCTTAGTACGATCGGAGGGAGCTTTCTTT. Translating it yields CASSLVRSEGAFF. The full variable domain, rest sourced from reference TRBV11-3 and TRBJ1-1, is EAGVVQSPRYKIIEKKQPVAFWCNPISGHNTLYWYLQNLGQGPELLIRYENEEAVDDSQLPKDRFSAERLKGVDSTLKIQPAELGDSAVYLCASSLVRSEGAFFGQGTRLTVV.